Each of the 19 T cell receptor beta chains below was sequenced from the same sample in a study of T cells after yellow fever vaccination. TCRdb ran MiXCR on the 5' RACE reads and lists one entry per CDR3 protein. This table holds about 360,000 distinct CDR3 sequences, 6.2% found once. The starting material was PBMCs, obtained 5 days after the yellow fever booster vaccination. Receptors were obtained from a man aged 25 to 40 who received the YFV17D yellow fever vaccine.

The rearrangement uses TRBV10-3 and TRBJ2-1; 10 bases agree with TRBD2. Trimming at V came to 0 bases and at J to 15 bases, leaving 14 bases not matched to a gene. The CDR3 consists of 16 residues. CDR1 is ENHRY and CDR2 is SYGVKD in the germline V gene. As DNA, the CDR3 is TGTGCCATCAGTGAGTCTACTCCGGGCCTAGCGGGAGCAATGTTCTTC. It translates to CAISESTPGLAGAMFF.

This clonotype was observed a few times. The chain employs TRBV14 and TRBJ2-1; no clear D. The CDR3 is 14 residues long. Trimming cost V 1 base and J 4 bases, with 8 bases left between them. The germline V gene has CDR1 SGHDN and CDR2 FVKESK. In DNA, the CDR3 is TGTGCCAGCAGCCAAGTAAAAAAATACAATGAGCAGTTCTTC. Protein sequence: CASSQVKKYNEQFF.

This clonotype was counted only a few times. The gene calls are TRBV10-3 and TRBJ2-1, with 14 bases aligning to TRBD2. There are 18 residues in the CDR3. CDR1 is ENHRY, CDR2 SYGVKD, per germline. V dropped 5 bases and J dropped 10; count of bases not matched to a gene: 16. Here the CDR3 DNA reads TGTGCCATCAGTAGACGGACCGGGACTAGCGGGAGTAAAATGGAGCAGTTCTTC. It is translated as CAISRRTGTSGSKMEQFF.

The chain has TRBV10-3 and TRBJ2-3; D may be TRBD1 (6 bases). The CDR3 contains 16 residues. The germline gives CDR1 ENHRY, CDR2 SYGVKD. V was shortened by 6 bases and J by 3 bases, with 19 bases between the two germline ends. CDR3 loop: CAIRSHRAVMTDTQYF. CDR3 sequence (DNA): TGTGCCATCAGAAGCCACAGGGCCGTGATGACAGATACGCAGTATTTT.

The CDR3 DNA reads TGTGCCAGTAGTATAACCGGGACAGGACCCTACGAGCAGTACTTC. This codes for CASSITGTGPYEQYF. The V gene is TRBV19, the J gene TRBJ2-7, with 8 bases identical to TRBD1. Trimming took 2 bases from V and 2 from J; bases not matched to a gene: 5. Germline V gives CDR1 LNHDA, CDR2 SQIVND (reference sequence). This CDR3 region has 15 residues.

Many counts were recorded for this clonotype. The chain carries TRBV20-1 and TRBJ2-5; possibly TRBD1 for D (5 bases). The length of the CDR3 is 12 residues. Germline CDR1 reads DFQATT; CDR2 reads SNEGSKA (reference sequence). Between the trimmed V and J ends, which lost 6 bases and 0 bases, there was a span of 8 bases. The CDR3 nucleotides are TGCAGTGCAAAGACAGACCAAGAGACCCAGTACTTC. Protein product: CSAKTDQETQYF.

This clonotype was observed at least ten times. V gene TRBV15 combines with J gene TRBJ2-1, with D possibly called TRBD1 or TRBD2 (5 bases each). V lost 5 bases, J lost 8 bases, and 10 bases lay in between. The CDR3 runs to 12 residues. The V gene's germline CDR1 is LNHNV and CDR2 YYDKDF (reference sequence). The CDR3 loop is CATSRREHEQFF. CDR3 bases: TGTGCCACCAGCCGCAGGGAGCATGAGCAGTTCTTC.

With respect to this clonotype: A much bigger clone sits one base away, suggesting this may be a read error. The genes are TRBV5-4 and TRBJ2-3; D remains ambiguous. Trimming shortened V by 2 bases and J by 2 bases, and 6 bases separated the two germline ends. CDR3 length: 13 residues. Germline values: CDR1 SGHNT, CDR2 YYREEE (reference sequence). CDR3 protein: CASSFDHTDTQYF. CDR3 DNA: TGTGCCAGCAGCTTCGACCACACAGATACGCAGTATTTT.

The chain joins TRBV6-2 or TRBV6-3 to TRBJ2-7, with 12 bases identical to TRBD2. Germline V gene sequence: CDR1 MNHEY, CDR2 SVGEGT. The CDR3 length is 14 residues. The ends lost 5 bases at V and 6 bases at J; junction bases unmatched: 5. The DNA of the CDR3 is TGTGCCAGCAGTAAACTAGCGGGAGGAAGCGAGCAGTACTTC. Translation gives CASSKLAGGSEQYF.

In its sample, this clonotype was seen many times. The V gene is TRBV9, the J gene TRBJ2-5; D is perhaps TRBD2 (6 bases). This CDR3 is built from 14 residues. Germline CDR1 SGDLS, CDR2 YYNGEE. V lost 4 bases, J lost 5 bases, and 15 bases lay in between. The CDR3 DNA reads TGTGCCAGCAGCTTGACTAGTGGTTGGGAGACCCAGTACTTC. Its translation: CASSLTSGWETQYF.

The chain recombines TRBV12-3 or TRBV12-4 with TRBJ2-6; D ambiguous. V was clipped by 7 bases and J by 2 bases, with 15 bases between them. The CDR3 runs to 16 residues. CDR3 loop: CASNTRTTTGANVLTF. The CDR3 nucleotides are TGTGCCAGCAATACCCGGACGACCACTGGGGCCAACGTCCTGACTTTC.

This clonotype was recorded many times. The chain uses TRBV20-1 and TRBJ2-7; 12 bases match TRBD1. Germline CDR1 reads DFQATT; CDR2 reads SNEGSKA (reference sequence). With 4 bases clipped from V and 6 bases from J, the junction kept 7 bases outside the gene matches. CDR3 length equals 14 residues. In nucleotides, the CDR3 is TGCAGTGCTAAAGCGGGACAGGGGGCCGGCGAGCAGTACTTC. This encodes CSAKAGQGAGEQYF.

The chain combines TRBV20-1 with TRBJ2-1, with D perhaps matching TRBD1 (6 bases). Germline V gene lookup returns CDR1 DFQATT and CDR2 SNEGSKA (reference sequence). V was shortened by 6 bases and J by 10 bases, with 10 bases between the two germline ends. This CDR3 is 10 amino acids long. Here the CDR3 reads CSARTEEQFF. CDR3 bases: TGCAGTGCGAGGACAGAAGAGCAGTTCTTC.

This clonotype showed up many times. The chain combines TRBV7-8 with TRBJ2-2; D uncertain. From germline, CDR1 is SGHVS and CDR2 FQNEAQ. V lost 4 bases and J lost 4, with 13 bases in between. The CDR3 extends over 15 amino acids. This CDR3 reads CASSSGTRATGELFF. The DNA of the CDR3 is TGTGCCAGCAGCTCTGGCACAAGAGCCACCGGGGAGCTGTTTTTT.

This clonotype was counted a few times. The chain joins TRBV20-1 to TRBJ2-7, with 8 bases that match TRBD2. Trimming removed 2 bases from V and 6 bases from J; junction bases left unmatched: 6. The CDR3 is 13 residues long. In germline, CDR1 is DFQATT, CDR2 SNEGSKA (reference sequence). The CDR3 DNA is TGCAGTGCTAGACCCGGGACTAGGGGCGAGCAGTACTTC. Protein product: CSARPGTRGEQYF.

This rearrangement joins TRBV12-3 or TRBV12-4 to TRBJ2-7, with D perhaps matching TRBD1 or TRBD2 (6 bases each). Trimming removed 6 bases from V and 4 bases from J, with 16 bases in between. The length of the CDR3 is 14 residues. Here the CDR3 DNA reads TGTGCCAGCAGCTTTCCCAGGGGAGGTTACGAGCAGTACTTC. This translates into CASSFPRGGYEQYF.

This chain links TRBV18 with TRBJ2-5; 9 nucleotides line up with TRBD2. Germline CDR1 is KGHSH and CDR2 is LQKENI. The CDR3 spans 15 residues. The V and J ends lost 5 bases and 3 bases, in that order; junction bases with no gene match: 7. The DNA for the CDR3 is TGTGCCAGCTCAGCCCAGACTAGCGGAGAAGAGACCCAGTACTTC. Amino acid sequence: CASSAQTSGEETQYF.

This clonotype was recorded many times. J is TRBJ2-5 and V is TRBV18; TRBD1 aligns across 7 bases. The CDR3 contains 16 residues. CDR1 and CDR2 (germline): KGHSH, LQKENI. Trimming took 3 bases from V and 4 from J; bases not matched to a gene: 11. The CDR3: CASSPNRGASRETQYF. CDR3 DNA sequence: TGTGCCAGCTCACCCAACAGGGGTGCGTCCCGAGAGACCCAGTACTTC.

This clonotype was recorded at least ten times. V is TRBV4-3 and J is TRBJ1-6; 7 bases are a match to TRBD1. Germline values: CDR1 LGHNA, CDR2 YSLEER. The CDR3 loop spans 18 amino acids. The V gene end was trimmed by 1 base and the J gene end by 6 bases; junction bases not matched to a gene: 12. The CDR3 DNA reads TGCGCCAGCAGCCAAGTGGGTTCAACGGGACAGCCTAATTCACCCCTCCACTTT. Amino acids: CASSQVGSTGQPNSPLHF.